This T cell receptor beta chain derives from a study of neurological immune-mediated disorders. The starting material, 2 million PBMCs stored at -80 C, gave rise to the unsorted libraries. Losses at the gene ends were 3 bases for V and 2 bases for J; bases not matched to a gene: 5. This CDR3 contains 16 residues. Germline lookup yields CDR1 SEHNR and CDR2 FQNEAQ (reference sequence). With 10-nucleotide random UMIs included, cDNA was synthesized by 5'RACE. Per sequencing run, 15-18 subjects together gave over 170 million TCR-beta sequences. TCRdb analysed the 5' RACE reads with MiXCR anew, one entry per CDR3 protein. Of about 50,000 distinct CDR3 sequences in the sample, roughly 3.2% were seen once. In its sample, this clonotype was seen many times. What it binds is not known. Study-wide points: Phylogenetic grouping assigned the repertoires of 18 of 34 multiple sclerosis patients to a single related-CDR3 cluster, representing a possible signature.

This receptor was taken from a woman in her fifties or sixties with multiple sclerosis. The rearrangement links TRBV7-9 to TRBJ2-3, with 10 bases identical to TRBD2. Source material: PBMCs. CDR3 in amino acids: CASSLLAGEPTDTQYF. As DNA, the CDR3 is TGTGCCAGCAGCTTGCTAGCGGGGGAACCCACAGATACGCAGTATTTT.